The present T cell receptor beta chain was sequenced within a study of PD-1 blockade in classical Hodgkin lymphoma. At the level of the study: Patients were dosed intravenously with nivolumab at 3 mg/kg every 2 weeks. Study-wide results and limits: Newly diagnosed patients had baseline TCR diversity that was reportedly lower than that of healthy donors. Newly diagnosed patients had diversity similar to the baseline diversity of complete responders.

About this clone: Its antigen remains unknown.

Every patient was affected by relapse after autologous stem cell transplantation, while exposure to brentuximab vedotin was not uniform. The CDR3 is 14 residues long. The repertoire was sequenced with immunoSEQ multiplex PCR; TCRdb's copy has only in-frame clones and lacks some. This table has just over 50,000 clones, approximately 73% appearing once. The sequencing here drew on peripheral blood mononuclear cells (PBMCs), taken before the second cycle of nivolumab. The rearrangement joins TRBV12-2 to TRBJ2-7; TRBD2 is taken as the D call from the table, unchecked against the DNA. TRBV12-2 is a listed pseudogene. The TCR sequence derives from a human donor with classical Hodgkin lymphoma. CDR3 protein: CASRSRPKPVEQYF. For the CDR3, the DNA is TGTGCAAGTCGCTCCCGTCCTAAGCCGGTCGAGCAGTACTTC.